The T cell receptor (beta chain) described here comes from a study of blood T cell repertoires in COVID-19. Study in general: From the United States, Italy and Spain came samples of acute and convalescent COVID-19. T cells, B-cell-depleted T cells, or PBMCs provided the cDNA or gDNA that served as material.

As originally analysed: Estimation of nucleated cell counts was performed using reference gene primer amplification. Sequencing was performed with immunoSEQ multiplex PCR; in TCRdb, only in-frame clones are kept and a portion is missing. From that table come the V and J calls and clone size; the DNA was used to work out D and trimming. The data hold about 140,000 clones, with about 87% observed a single time. V gave up 0 bases and J gave up 6 bases; unmatched junction bases: 1. The V gene's germline CDR1 is SGHRS and CDR2 YFSETQ. The CDR3 spans 15 residues. The TCR originated in a woman over 75 with acute or convalescent COVID-19. The source material was peripheral blood. The gene calls are TRBV5-1 and TRBJ1-6; 9 bases fit TRBD1. CDR3 amino acids: CASSLEGQGNSPLHF. The DNA of the CDR3 is TGCGCCAGCAGCTTGGAGGGACAGGGTAATTCACCCCTCCACTTT.